This T cell receptor (beta chain) was sequenced during a study of early T cells in non-severe SARS-CoV-2 infection. Background on the study: Whole-blood bulk RNA, unsorted, was sequenced, and chains were unpaired.

Notes on the study in general: Missing private and CD4 specificities, VDJdb matching favored anti-spike CD8 responses.

Trimming took off 5 bases at V and 0 bases at J, with 8 bases between the two ends. Looked up from germline, CDR1 is MNHEY and CDR2 is SVGEGT. The CDR3 loop spans 13 amino acids. About this clonotype: Its cognate antigen is unknown.

Individual cDNA molecules were tagged with unique molecular identifiers. TCRdb re-derived calls from the 5' RACE reads in MiXCR, one entry per CDR3 protein. Among under 70,000 distinct CDR3 sequences listed, under 15% were seen once. The chain carries TRBV6-2 or TRBV6-3 and TRBJ2-7, with D possibly TRBD2 on 5 matching bases. The source was whole blood, collected at baseline. The clonotype was recovered from an adult who was a healthcare worker with PCR-confirmed SARS-CoV-2 infection or an uninfected control (not recorded which). In DNA, the CDR3 is TGTGCCAGCAGTCGGGGTTACTCCTACGAGCAGTACTTC. Its protein product is CASSRGYSYEQYF.